What follows describes a single TCR beta chain. Its matching antigen is unknown. Sequencing was performed with immunoSEQ multiplex PCR; in TCRdb, only in-frame clones are kept and a portion is missing. In the table there are approximately 70,000 clones, approximately 92% of which are singletons. The CDR3 has 15 amino acids. Germline assignment: CDR1 SGHRS and CDR2 YFSETQ. V lost 0 bases, J lost 5 bases, and 15 bases lay in between. This sample is part of a study of graft-versus-host responses after intestinal transplantation. About the research overall: Recipients had multivisceral, liver-intestinal, or isolated intestinal transplants.

General study results and limits: Maximum circulating GvH clone levels tracked with early post-transplant HvG decreases. Recipient marrow held GvH clones, some first seen in ileum or blood.

The chain employs TRBV5-1 and TRBJ2-7, with a weak D call TRBD1 (6 bases). Specimen: bone marrow, collected less than 750 days after intestinal transplantation. This sequence originates from a human patient who received an intestinal transplant, so some T cells may come from the graft donor. The CDR3 sequence is CASSLGVPGDDEQYF. CDR3 bases: TGCGCCAGCAGCTTGGGGGTACCAGGGGACGACGAGCAGTACTTC.